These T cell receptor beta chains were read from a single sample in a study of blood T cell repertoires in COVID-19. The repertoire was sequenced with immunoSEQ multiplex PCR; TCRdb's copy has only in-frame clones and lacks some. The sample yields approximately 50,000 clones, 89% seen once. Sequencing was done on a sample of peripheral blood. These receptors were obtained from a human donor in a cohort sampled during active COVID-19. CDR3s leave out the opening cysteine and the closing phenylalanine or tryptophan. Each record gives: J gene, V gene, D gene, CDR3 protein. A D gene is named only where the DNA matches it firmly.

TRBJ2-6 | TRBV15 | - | ATSRGDFSPGANVLT
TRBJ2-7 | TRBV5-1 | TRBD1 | ASSDDRADYEQY
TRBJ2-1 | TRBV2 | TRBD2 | AAPRGGYNEQF
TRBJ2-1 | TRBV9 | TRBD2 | ASSVLPSGGLSSYNEQF
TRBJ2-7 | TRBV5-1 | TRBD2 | ASSAGHNSGRANEQY
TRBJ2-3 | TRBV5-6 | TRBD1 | ASSGAGQGVTDTQY
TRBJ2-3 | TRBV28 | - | ASSPPTGSTDTQY
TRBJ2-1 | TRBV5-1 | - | ASSPEKSSYNEQF
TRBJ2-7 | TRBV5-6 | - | ASSVADYEQY
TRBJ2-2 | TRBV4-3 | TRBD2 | ASSQDPSGNTGELF
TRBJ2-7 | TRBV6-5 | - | ASSASWDSYYEQY
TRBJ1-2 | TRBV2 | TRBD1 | ASSEQGQGSFTNYGYT
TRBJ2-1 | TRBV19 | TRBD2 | ASSIERLAGGNEQF
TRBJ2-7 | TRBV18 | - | ASSPPTGPYEQY
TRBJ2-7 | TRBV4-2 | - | ASSKRRTGYEQY
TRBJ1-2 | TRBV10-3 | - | AIRRTEVDGYT
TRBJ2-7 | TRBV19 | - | ASSIGGALSYEQY
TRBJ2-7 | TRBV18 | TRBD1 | ASSPQDRGAREQY
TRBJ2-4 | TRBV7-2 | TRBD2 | ASSLDGAGVIQY
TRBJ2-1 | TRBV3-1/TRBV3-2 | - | ASSQGLDYNEQF